Each of the 5 T cell receptor delta chains below was sequenced from the same sample in a study of delta chains in infants with herpesvirus infections. TCR cDNA was made from PBMC RNA with gamma- and delta-chain-specific primers. TCRdb applied CATT to the RT-PCR reads for clone calling. This table has around 1,200 delta-chain clones, 31% appearing once. Here the sequenced sample was peripheral blood, taken at time point 3 of longitudinal follow-up. All receptors come from a human donor who was a Ugandan infant, either HIV-exposed or HIV-unexposed (not recorded which).

This clone is medium-sized in the sample. This rearrangement joins TRDV2 to TRDJ1; 13 bases are a match to TRDD3. The germline CDR1 and CDR2 sequences are GEAIGNYY and EKD. The J segment lost 1 base and the V segment lost 1 base, leaving 8 bases of the junction unmatched. This CDR3 contains 18 residues. The CDR3 DNA follows: TGTGCCTGTGACACTCTCGTACTGGGGGATACGGTCACCGATAAACTCATCTTT. The encoded protein is CACDTLVLGDTVTDKLIF.

The V gene is TRDV1, the J gene TRDJ1; possibly TRDD3 for D (5 bases). Trimming pared 0 bases from V and 1 base from J, leaving 27 bases between. The germline gives CDR1 TSWWSYY, CDR2 QGS. The CDR3 has 21 amino acids. The CDR3 is CALGELGRSWDTIIVTDKLIF. Here the CDR3 DNA reads TGTGCTCTTGGGGAACTAGGCCGGTCCTGGGACACAATCATCGTCACCGATAAACTCATCTTT.

This clone is judged large. The J gene is TRDJ1, the V gene TRDV2, with 8 bases aligning to TRDD3. The CDR3 is 14 residues long. J lost 3 bases, V lost 0 bases, and 2 bases had no gene match. CDR1 is GEAIGNYY, CDR2 EKD, per germline. CDR3 in DNA: TGTGCCTGTGACACCGTGGGGGATCCCGATAAACTCATCTTT. Its translation is CACDTVGDPDKLIF.

Concerning this clone itself: A far larger clone lies a single base away; this is likely a read error. The chain joins TRAV38-2/DV8 to TRDJ1, with 9 nucleotides matching TRDD2. The V gene end was trimmed by 2 bases and the J gene end by 0 bases; junction bases not matched to a gene: 23. The CDR3 extends over 22 amino acids. Germline CDR1 is TSESDYY and CDR2 is QEAYKQQN. The CDR3 sequence: CAYRRTPSYVWGWGYYTDKLIF. CDR3 sequence (DNA): TGTGCTTATAGGAGGACACCTTCCTACGTTTGGGGCTGGGGGTATTACACCGATAAACTCATCTTT.

The V call is TRDV1, the J call TRDJ1, with a possible D match to TRDD2 (6 bases). Germline-derived CDR1 and CDR2 are TSWWSYY and QGS. Trimming stripped 3 bases from V and 1 base from J, with 36 bases between. The CDR3 has 23 residues. The CDR3 region is CALGDEIPKGVLAPPEITDKLIF. The CDR3 nucleotides read TGTGCTCTTGGGGATGAGATTCCTAAGGGGGTACTTGCACCCCCCGAGATCACCGATAAACTCATCTTT.